This T cell receptor beta chain was obtained from a study of post-analysis software for immune sequencing data. As for the study in general: Some patients lacked subtype; others had relapsing-remitting, secondary progressive or progressive-relapsing disease. Broader study findings: The F measure placed samples prepared in the same batch into strongly shared clusters. Patients had higher frequencies than controls of about five TRBV segments, including TRBV5-6, TRBV5-1 and TRBV20-1. Significantly lower normalized Chao1 diversity was seen in multiple sclerosis patients than in controls.

Per the germline V gene, CDR1 is SGHRS and CDR2 is YFSETQ. V shed 4 bases and J shed 4 bases, with 9 bases lying between them. This CDR3 has 13 residues. TCR beta cDNA libraries had unique molecular identifiers. There were 1 to 10 million T cells, and 450,000 to 550,000 cDNA molecules came from them. In TCRdb, the PCR reads were re-called with MiXCR into one record per CDR3 protein. The sample has roughly 730,000 distinct CDR3 sequences, about 32% seen once. This clonotype was counted between two and nine times. Antigen: not known. The genes are TRBV5-1 and TRBJ2-1; D remains unclear. This clonotype was obtained from a girl aged 10-17 years with multiple sclerosis. Sample: blood. The CDR3 coding sequence is TGCGCCAGCAGCCCGTCCCCGTACAATGAGCAGTTCTTC. This gives the protein CASSPSPYNEQFF.